This is a list of T cell receptor beta chains from one sample in a study of cytomegalovirus exposure and HLA in healthy donors. TCRdb's copy holds only in-frame clones and misses some; the assay was immunoSEQ multiplex PCR. The sample features 75,000 to 80,000 clones, with 3.8% in its top ten. What was sequenced was PBMCs. The receptors stem from a man younger than 30 in good health and CMV-seropositive. Each CDR3 is given with its conserved first and last residue. The D gene is left open where the match is weak.

V gene	J gene	D gene	CDR3 protein	CDR3 DNA
TRBV29-1	TRBJ1-1	NA	CSVKVGGEGDTEAFF	TGCAGCGTGAAGGTGGGGGGGGAGGGGGACACTGAAGCTTTCTTT
TRBV2	TRBJ1-5	NA	CASTRSSNQPQHF	TGTGCCAGCACGAGGTCCAGCAATCAGCCCCAGCATTTT
TRBV11-3	TRBJ1-5	TRBD1	CASPGWDRNMSNQPQHF	TGTGCCAGCCCCGGATGGGACAGAAATATGAGCAATCAGCCCCAGCATTTT
TRBV6-5	TRBJ2-7	TRBD2	CASTWQAGAREQYF	TGTGCCAGCACCTGGCAAGCGGGAGCCCGCGAGCAGTACTTC
TRBV7-8	TRBJ2-7	NA	CASSPRFSYEQYF	TGTGCCAGCAGCCCGCGTTTTTCCTACGAGCAGTACTTC
TRBV27	TRBJ2-6	TRBD1	CASSSGTGAPGANVLTF	TGTGCCAGCAGTTCCGGGACAGGGGCGCCCGGGGCCAACGTCCTGACTTTC
TRBV19	TRBJ2-3	NA	CASSSRGAVVSDTQYF	TGTGCCAGTAGTAGTCGAGGAGCGGTAGTATCAGATACGCAGTATTTT
TRBV19	TRBJ1-5	NA	CASSIAQVSNQPQHF	TGTGCCAGTAGTATAGCTCAGGTTAGCAATCAGCCCCAGCATTTT
TRBV9	TRBJ1-2	TRBD1	CASSVDHGPGTGTGGGYGYTF	TGTGCCAGCAGCGTAGACCATGGGCCGGGGACCGGGACAGGGGGCGGCTATGGCTACACCTTC
TRBV10-1	TRBJ2-5	NA	CASSERFVADQETQYF	TGCGCCAGCAGTGAGCGGTTTGTGGCGGATCAAGAGACCCAGTACTTC
TRBV5-1	TRBJ1-1	TRBD1	CASSLWWDRPLGTEAFF	TGCGCCAGCAGCTTGTGGTGGGACAGGCCCCTGGGCACTGAAGCTTTCTTT
TRBV28	TRBJ2-3	TRBD1	CASSYRQGATDTQYF	TGTGCCAGCAGTTATAGACAGGGGGCAACAGATACGCAGTATTTT
TRBV7-9	TRBJ2-3	TRBD2	CASSRGDSTDTQYF	TGTGCCAGCAGCCGGGGGGATAGCACAGATACGCAGTATTTT
TRBV19	TRBJ1-1	TRBD1	CASSRTGAVAEAFF	TGTGCCAGTAGTAGGACAGGGGCTGTCGCTGAAGCTTTCTTT
TRBV4-1	TRBJ2-7	TRBD1	CASSPVPGQGTEQYF	TGCGCCAGCAGCCCTGTCCCGGGACAGGGGACCGAGCAGTACTTC
TRBV5-6	TRBJ1-1	NA	CASSPLGGAGNTEAFF	TGTGCCAGCAGCCCCTTGGGGGGAGCGGGCAACACTGAAGCTTTCTTT